The clone carrying this TCR beta chain was counted only a few times. Sequencing used cDNA as its template, made by extracting RNA and reverse transcribing it. The method was immunoSEQ multiplex PCR; TCRdb's version includes in-frame clones alone and lacks a portion of them. The table lists fewer than 250,000 clones, approximately 45% of them singletons. This record belongs to a study of CD8+ T cells in alopecia areata. About the study: For treated patients, severity scores reflected the percentage of scalp area affected.

Trimming stripped 7 bases from V and 3 bases from J, with 13 bases between. The CDR3 is 12 amino acids. Germline lookup yields CDR1 SQVTM and CDR2 ANQGSEA. The treatment was: oral pan-JAK inhibitor, 5-10 mg twice daily. This sample comprised CD4+ T cells sorted from blood, obtained around week 36, from a patient treated with tofacitinib. This sequence was found in a human donor with alopecia areata. The chain carries TRBV29-1 and TRBJ2-7; D assignment may be TRBD1 or TRBD2 (5 bases each). In nucleotides, the CDR3 is TGCAGCGCTCGGGGACCTTTCTACGAGCAGTACTTC. This sequence encodes CSARGPFYEQYF.